This T cell receptor beta chain was sequenced for a study of T cells expressing NK-cell markers (dated by TCRdb to the early 2020s). Background for the entire study: TCR beta-chain repertoires were profiled in sorted CD3+CD56+NKG2C+, CD3+CD56+NKG2C- and CD3+CD56-NKG2C+ T-cell subsets from about 8 donors. Among the eight sequenced donors, only one was HCMV-seronegative, while the other seven were HCMV-seropositive. The eight sequenced donors were randomly selected healthy volunteers, three men and five women. Illumina HiSeq 2000/2500, MiSeq or NextSeq was used to sequence libraries as 2 x 150 bp reads. Results the study describes overall, beyond this receptor: Whether the expanded NKG2C-expressing T cell clones were specific for HCMV antigens was left unclear. Those dominant clonotypes were again the most abundant among CD3+CD56-NKG2C+ cells in a few donors, at roughly 25-65%. For over five donors, the dominant CD3+CD56+NKG2C+ clonotypes were among the top 10 CD8+ clonotypes and accounted for about 1.0-8% of CD8+ T cells.

TCRdb lists the instrument as Illumina HiSeq 2000. The TCR beta cDNA libraries were made using 5'RACE template switching, a step that added both a universal primer site and unique molecular identifiers. cDNA synthesis was primed from the TCR beta constant segment and was followed by two successive PCR amplification steps. The authors processed their data as follows. Reads were demultiplexed and grouped by UMI with MIGEC, and clonotypes were assembled and quantified with MiTCR. Only TCR cDNA sequences supported by at least two reads were kept to exclude erroneous sequences. The tcR package was used for downstream repertoire analysis, and clonotypes were matched between fractions using CDR3 nucleotide sequence together with V segment. Antigen specificity was annotated against VDJdb with VDJmatch, allowing one amino acid substitution in CDR3. Once TCRdb had reprocessed the reads, it stored one entry per CDR3 protein sequence and supplied no DNA. TCRdb, not the original authors, processed these V and J calls. The sample's clone listing holds 500,000 to 700,000 distinct CDR3 sequences. The ten largest clones capture approximately 3.6% of the sample.

As for this clonotype: What this receptor recognizes is not known.

The CDR3, cysteine through phenylalanine, is 12 amino acids long. DNA for this receptor is not on file. HCMV-specific IgG was detected in serum with a commercial ELISA kit to determine HCMV serostatus. Peripheral blood mononuclear cells were isolated from blood by Ficoll density gradient centrifugation. Sequenced material: blood T cells: a sorted CD56 or NKG2C T cell subset, CD4+ or CD8+ T cells, or bulk PBMC T cells (not recorded which). The rearranged segments are TRBV12-3 or TRBV12-4 and TRBJ1-2; TCRdb proposes TRBD1, but this gene call is untestable without DNA. The source is a man younger than 35 in good health. Donor details come from another sample of the same person, matched by shared clones. This receptor has the CDR3 CASSLVRVGYTF.